Below, 30 T cell receptor beta chains from the same sample are listed, as sequenced in a study of beta chain features in type 1 diabetes. Sequencing targeted expressed TCRB transcripts, as all isolated RNA had been reverse transcribed. Method: immunoSEQ multiplex PCR; TCRdb's copy keeps in-frame clones and lacks some. This table holds about 620,000 clones, roughly 15% found once. The source material was naive CD4+ T cells from blood. These receptor sequences come from a man younger than 35 in good health.

The table lists this clone with a few counts. The CDR3 DNA reads as TGTGCCAGCTCATCCCGGGACAGAGGAAATCAGCCCCAGCATTTT. It is translated as CASSSRDRGNQPQHF. The chain has TRBV18 and TRBJ1-5, with TRBD1 identical over 7 bases. The CDR3 extends over 15 amino acids. Germline CDR1 is KGHSH and CDR2 is LQKENI. Trimming cost V 5 bases and J 4 bases; bases outside gene matches: 8.

The V gene is TRBV21-1, the J gene TRBJ2-2; the table's D call, TRBD2, has no DNA check behind it. TRBV21-1 is listed as a pseudogene. The CDR3 contains 16 residues. This CDR3 reads CASWARGKANTGELFF. The CDR3 region has the DNA TGTGCCAGCTGGGCGCGGGGTAAGGCGAACACCGGGGAGCTGTTTTTT.

The V and J genes are TRBV7-9 and TRBJ2-5, with D perhaps matching TRBD1 or TRBD2 (6 bases each). The CDR3 totals 16 residues. V lost 3 bases and J 1 base, leaving 15 bases between the germline ends. Germline values: CDR1 SEHNR, CDR2 FQNEAQ (reference sequence). CDR3 sequence: CASSFPRGGTQETQYF. CDR3 nucleotide sequence: TGTGCCAGCAGCTTCCCAAGAGGGGGGACCCAAGAGACCCAGTACTTC.

The V and J genes are TRBV15 and TRBJ2-3; a weak D match, TRBD2 (6 bases). The CDR3 is made up of 12 amino acids. V was shortened by 4 bases and J by 4 bases, with 6 bases between the two germline ends. Germline CDR1 and CDR2: LNHNV and YYDKDF (reference sequence). The CDR3 bases are TGTGCCACCAGCATAGCGGCAGATACGCAGTATTTT. This gives the protein CATSIAADTQYF.

This clone was detected a few times. This chain links TRBV25-1 with TRBJ2-7; D possibly uses TRBD1 or TRBD2 (5 bases each). Deletions cut 3 bases from V and 4 bases from J, with 13 bases between. CDR1 and CDR2 (germline): MGHDK, SYGVNS. CDR3 length equals 14 residues. CDR3 bases: TGTGCCAGCAGTGAGGCAGGGAGTAAGTACGAGCAGTACTTC. It specifies CASSEAGSKYEQYF.

This clone was recorded once. The CDR3 spells CASSLSPSGGTNEQFF. The CDR3 nucleotides are TGCGCCAGCAGCTTGAGCCCTAGCGGGGGGACCAATGAGCAGTTCTTC. This rearrangement joins TRBV5-1 to TRBJ2-1; TRBD2 agrees at 11 bases. There are 16 residues in the CDR3. Unmatched junction bases numbered 6, after V lost 1 base and J lost 6 bases. Germline CDR1 reads SGHRS; CDR2 reads YFSETQ. The full variable domain, in which reference TRBV5-1 and TRBJ2-1 provide the parts outside the CDR3, is KAGVTQTPRYLIKTRGQQVTLSCSPISGHRSVSWYQQTPGQGLQFLFEYFSETQRNKGNFPGRFSGRQFSNSRSEMNVSTLELGDSALYLCASSLSPSGGTNEQFFGPGTRLTVL.

This chain links TRBV6-1 with TRBJ1-1, with D hard to call. The germline CDR1 and CDR2 sequences are MNHNS and SASEGT. The length of the CDR3 is 12 residues. V was trimmed by 7 bases and J by 5 bases, leaving 11 bases between them. The CDR3 region is CASNPWATEAFF. For the CDR3, the DNA is TGTGCCAGCAATCCTTGGGCAACTGAAGCTTTCTTT.

This clone was seen a few times. This sequence joins TRBV12-5 and TRBJ1-1; D is perhaps TRBD1 (5 bases). Germline values: CDR1 LGHNT, CDR2 FRNRAP. The CDR3 has 14 amino acids. V shed 6 bases and J shed 0 bases, with 11 bases lying between them. For the CDR3, the DNA is TGTGCTAGTGGGACAGCCAACTTGAACACTGAAGCTTTCTTT. It translates to CASGTANLNTEAFF.

V and J are TRBV7-2 and TRBJ2-1; 12 bases map to TRBD2. The germline gives CDR1 SGHTA, CDR2 FQGNSA. There are 16 residues in the CDR3. V was pared by 1 base and J by 4 bases, with 2 bases of the junction left unmatched. CDR3 amino acids: CASSLELAGGYNEQFF. As DNA, the CDR3 is TGTGCCAGCAGCTTAGAGCTAGCGGGGGGGTACAATGAGCAGTTCTTC. Using reference TRBV7-2 and TRBJ2-1 for the parts outside the CDR3, the full variable domain is GAGVSQSPSNKVTEKGKDVELRCDPISGHTALYWYRQSLGQGLEFLIYFQGNSAPDKSGLPSDRFSAERTGGSVSTLTIQRTQQEDSAVYLCASSLELAGGYNEQFFGPGTRLTVL.

This clone appeared a few times. CDR3 sequence (DNA): TGTGCCAGCAGCTTAGAGGCGGTCGTCGGGGTCTTTCGAACAGATACGCAGTATTTT. Amino acids: CASSLEAVVGVFRTDTQYF. The chain uses TRBV7-3 and TRBJ2-3; weak D call: TRBD2 (5 bases). Trimming stripped 2 bases from V and 3 bases from J, with 24 bases between. This CDR3 region has 19 residues. The germline gives CDR1 SGHTA, CDR2 FQGTGA. The complete variable domain, with remaining parts taken from reference TRBV7-3 and TRBJ2-3, reads GAGVSQTPSNKVTEKGKYVELRCDPISGHTALYWYRQSLGQGPEFLIYFQGTGAADDSGLPNDRFFAVRPEGSVSTLKIQRTERGDSAVYLCASSLEAVVGVFRTDTQYFGPGTRLTVL.

This clone has more than one count but fewer than ten. V gene TRBV6-1 combines with J gene TRBJ2-7, with 7 bases that match TRBD1. This CDR3 is 16 amino acids long. The ends lost 3 bases at V and 3 bases at J; junction bases unmatched: 11. Germline-derived CDR1 and CDR2 are MNHNS and SASEGT. The CDR3 nucleotides are TGTGCCAGCAGTGAGACTCCGGGACAGCGGCTCTACGAGCAGTACTTC. Protein product: CASSETPGQRLYEQYF.

The chain combines TRBV19 with TRBJ2-2, with 10 bases that match TRBD2. Losses at the gene ends were 7 bases for V and 1 base for J; bases not matched to a gene: 6. The CDR3 length is 16 residues. CDR1 and CDR2 (germline): LNHDA, SQIVND (reference sequence). CDR3 region: CASTQGLAVNTGELFF. The CDR3 nucleotides read TGTGCCAGTACCCAAGGACTAGCGGTGAACACCGGGGAGCTGTTTTTT. The full variable domain, with the rest looked up from reference TRBV19 and TRBJ2-2, is DGGITQSPKYLFRKEGQNVTLSCEQNLNHDAMYWYRQDPGQGLRLIYYSQIVNDFQKGDIAEGYSVSREKKESFPLTVTSAQKNPTAFYLCASTQGLAVNTGELFFGEGSRLTVL.

This chain joins TRBV28 and TRBJ2-1; 8 nucleotides match TRBD2. This CDR3 spans 14 amino acids. The junction had 0 bases not matched to a gene; V was cut back by 3 bases and J by 2 bases. Germline-derived CDR1 and CDR2 are MDHEN and SYDVKM. CDR3 sequence: CASSFSGTYNEQFF. The CDR3 coding sequence is TGTGCCAGCAGTTTTAGCGGGACCTACAATGAGCAGTTCTTC.

The chain has TRBV7-2 and TRBJ2-5; no firm D call. The germline CDR1 and CDR2 sequences are SGHTA and FQGNSA. Deletions cut 2 bases from V and 5 bases from J, with 12 bases between. This CDR3 is built from 14 residues. CDR3: CASSLLGRLETQYF. Here the CDR3 DNA reads TGTGCCAGCAGCTTACTTGGGCGGTTGGAGACCCAGTACTTC.

V is TRBV15 and J is TRBJ2-5, with no clear D. Germline CDR1 and CDR2: LNHNV and YYDKDF (reference sequence). V gave up 5 bases and J gave up 1 base, with 14 bases separating them. The CDR3 is 15 amino acids. CDR3 coding DNA: TGTGCCACCAGCCCTGAAGATCAGCGCCAAGAGACCCAGTACTTC. This gives the protein CATSPEDQRQETQYF.

A few counts support this clone. Additional DNA sequences in this sample encode the identical CDR3. This chain uses TRBV7-9 with TRBJ1-2; TRBD1 is a possible D gene (5 bases). CDR3 size: 13 residues. Germline V CDR1 and CDR2: SEHNR, FQNEAQ (reference sequence). Trimming removed 5 bases at V and 2 bases at J, with 9 bases between. The CDR3, as DNA: TGTGCCAGCAGCCCTCAGGGAAACTATGGCTACACCTTC. Residues: CASSPQGNYGYTF.

This clone occurred a few times. Here the CDR3 DNA reads TGTGCCAGCAGCCCTAGAAGTGGACGGGGCACAGATACGCAGTATTTT. Residues: CASSPRSGRGTDTQYF. The V and J genes are TRBV7-9 and TRBJ2-3, with D hard to call. The CDR3 extends over 16 amino acids. Germline V gene sequence: CDR1 SEHNR, CDR2 FQNEAQ (reference sequence). The V and J ends lost 5 bases and 1 base respectively, with 16 bases between them.

A few counts support this clone. V and J are TRBV28 and TRBJ1-6; D may be TRBD1 (6 bases). CDR1 MDHEN and CDR2 SYDVKM come from the germline V gene. This CDR3 comprises 15 residues. Trimming cost V 1 base and J 11 bases, with 15 bases left between them. The chain's CDR3 is CASSLSTNRVPPLHF. The CDR3 nucleotides are TGTGCCAGCAGTTTATCCACGAACAGGGTACCACCCCTCCACTTT.

The chain couples TRBV7-9 to TRBJ1-4, with TRBD1 identical over 8 bases. Germline V gene lookup returns CDR1 SEHNR and CDR2 FQNEAQ (reference sequence). The CDR3 totals 15 residues. Trimming at V came to 5 bases and at J to 8 bases, leaving 10 bases not matched to a gene. The CDR3 nucleotides read TGTGCCAGCAGCCGTGACAGGGGAGCTGGGGAAAAACTGTTTTTT. Translating gives CASSRDRGAGEKLFF. The variable domain in full, with the rest retrieved from reference TRBV7-9 and TRBJ1-4, is DTGVSQNPRHKITKRGQNVTFRCDPISEHNRLYWYRQTLGQGPEFLTYFQNEAQLEKSRLLSDRFSAERPKGSFSTLEIQRTEQGDSAMYLCASSRDRGAGEKLFFGSGTQLSVL.

This clone was counted only a few times. A much more abundant neighbour one base away suggests this may be a read error. CDR3 region: CASSFADTQYF. For the CDR3, the DNA is TGTGCCAGCAGCTTCGCAGATACGCAGTATTTT. The gene calls are TRBV14 and TRBJ2-3; D uncertain. Germline V gene lookup returns CDR1 SGHDN and CDR2 FVKESK. The CDR3 is 11 amino acids. V gave up 5 bases and J gave up 4 bases, with 4 bases separating them.

The chain links TRBV7-8 to TRBJ1-2; a possible D gene is TRBD1 (5 bases). The CDR3 runs 13 residues. Trimming took off 3 bases at V and 5 bases at J, with 10 bases between the two ends. The germline V gene has CDR1 SGHVS and CDR2 FQNEAQ. CDR3 coding DNA: TGTGCCAGCAGCTTTAGGACATCTTATGGCTACACCTTC. Protein sequence: CASSFRTSYGYTF.

The V and J genes are TRBV7-3 and TRBJ2-5; 8 bases are a match to TRBD2. The CDR3 runs to 17 residues. Unmatched junction bases numbered 14, after V lost 3 bases and J lost 5 bases. Germline V gene sequence: CDR1 SGHTA, CDR2 FQGTGA. The CDR3 region has the DNA TGTGCCAGCAGCTTGGTGGGGACTAGTAACGTTCCGGAGACCCAGTACTTC. Its translation is CASSLVGTSNVPETQYF. Full variable domain (missing parts from reference TRBV7-3 and TRBJ2-5): GAGVSQTPSNKVTEKGKYVELRCDPISGHTALYWYRQSLGQGPEFLIYFQGTGAADDSGLPNDRFFAVRPEGSVSTLKIQRTERGDSAVYLCASSLVGTSNVPETQYFGPGTRLLVL.

This sequence joins TRBV5-4 and TRBJ1-5, with 8 positions matching TRBD1. This CDR3 region has 15 residues. The germline CDR1 and CDR2 sequences are SGHNT and YYREEE (reference sequence). V was pared by 4 bases and J by 0 bases, with 3 bases of the junction left unmatched. The CDR3 protein is CASSLDRDSNQPQHF. CDR3 nucleotides: TGTGCCAGCAGCCTGGACAGGGATAGCAATCAGCCCCAGCATTTT.

To note about this clone: This same CDR3 is encoded by further DNA sequences in the sample. The gene calls are TRBV5-1 and TRBJ1-5; a possible D gene is TRBD1 (5 bases). Trimming left V 2 bases short and J 5 bases short, with 8 bases between. Germline CDR1 is SGHRS and CDR2 is YFSETQ. CDR3 length: 13 residues. This chain's CDR3 is CASSLTGYQPQHF. The CDR3 region has the DNA TGCGCCAGCAGCTTAACAGGCTATCAGCCCCAGCATTTT. The complete variable domain, with remaining parts taken from reference TRBV5-1 and TRBJ1-5, reads KAGVTQTPRYLIKTRGQQVTLSCSPISGHRSVSWYQQTPGQGLQFLFEYFSETQRNKGNFPGRFSGRQFSNSRSEMNVSTLELGDSALYLCASSLTGYQPQHFGDGTRLSIL.

This clone was seen a few times. CDR3 residues: CASSYSGDNKNIQYF. In nucleotides, the CDR3 is TGTGCCAGCAGTTACTCGGGGGACAACAAAAACATTCAGTACTTC. The chain uses TRBV6-5 and TRBJ2-4; TRBD1 is a possible D gene (6 bases). In germline, CDR1 is MNHEY, CDR2 SVGAGI. V lost 0 bases and J 3 bases, leaving 9 bases between the germline ends. The CDR3 is 15 residues long.

This clone was observed a few times. The rearrangement joins TRBV7-3 to TRBJ2-7, with 7 bases aligning to TRBD1. Unmatched junction bases numbered 7, after V lost 6 bases and J lost 2 bases. Germline CDR1 reads SGHTA; CDR2 reads FQGTGA. The CDR3 totals 14 residues. The DNA for the CDR3 is TGTGCCAGCAGTCGGGACAGACAAGCCTACGAGCAGTACTTC. It translates to CASSRDRQAYEQYF.

The chain combines TRBV6-6 with TRBJ2-7; D call uncertain. The CDR3 covers 14 residues. V gave up 3 bases and J gave up 5 bases, with 14 bases separating them. Germline V CDR1 and CDR2: MNHNY, SVGAGI (reference sequence). CDR3 DNA sequence: TGTGCCAGCAGTTATCGTTGGGTAATGGACGAGCAGTACTTC. Encoded protein: CASSYRWVMDEQYF.

This clone was observed a single time. V usage is TRBV4-2 and J usage is TRBJ1-6; 9 bases are shared with TRBD1. This CDR3 is built from 14 residues. CDR1 is LGHNA, CDR2 YNFKEQ, per germline. Unmatched junction bases numbered 5, after V lost 4 bases and J lost 10 bases. The CDR3 bases are TGTGCCAGCAGCCCGGGACAGGGAAACTCACCCCTCCACTTT. Translating gives CASSPGQGNSPLHF.

The chain recombines TRBV4-2 with TRBJ2-2; D gene unclear. The germline CDR1 and CDR2 sequences are LGHNA and YNFKEQ. Trimming removed 0 bases from V and 4 bases from J, with 6 bases in between. CDR3 length: 14 residues. DNA for the CDR3: TGTGCCAGCAGCCAAGATCAAGTCACCGGGGAGCTGTTTTTT. It yields the protein CASSQDQVTGELFF.

The rearrangement links TRBV29-1 to TRBJ2-3; D may correspond to TRBD1 or TRBD2 (5 bases each). Trimming removed 4 bases from V and 2 bases from J, with 13 bases in between. The germline V gene encodes CDR1 SQVTM and CDR2 ANQGSEA. The CDR3 loop spans 14 amino acids. The DNA of the CDR3 is TGCAGCGTTGGAACTTGGGGGAACACAGATACGCAGTATTTT. Its protein is CSVGTWGNTDTQYF.